These 10 T cell receptor beta chains were all obtained from the same sample, sequenced in a study of T cell responses to AZD1222 COVID-19 vaccine. The repertoire was sequenced with immunoSEQ multiplex PCR; TCRdb's copy has only in-frame clones and lacks some. The sample holds roughly 150,000 clones; about 88% are singletons and the top ten take about 3.1%. The source material was peripheral blood, sampled 28 days after the second AZD1222 dose. The receptor set was obtained from an adult who received the AZD1222 COVID-19 vaccine.

The chain is built from TRBV30 and TRBJ1-6; possibly TRBD1 for D (5 bases). Trimming pared 7 bases from V and 5 bases from J, leaving 15 bases between. This CDR3 contains 14 residues. CDR1 and CDR2 (germline): GTSNPN, SVGIG (reference sequence). The CDR3 nucleotides are TGTGCCTTGACAGTGGACTATCATAATTCACCCCTCCACTTT. It yields the protein CALTVDYHNSPLHF.

The chain links TRBV18 to TRBJ1-1; D might be TRBD1 (6 bases). Germline CDR1 KGHSH, CDR2 LQKENI. Trimming removed 2 bases at V and 8 bases at J, with 12 bases between. The CDR3 runs 13 residues. CDR3 region: CASSPLAGTEAFF. The CDR3, as DNA: TGTGCCAGCTCACCATTAGCAGGGACAGAAGCTTTCTTT.

The chain joins TRBV18 to TRBJ2-3; maybe TRBD2 (6 bases). The CDR3 spans 13 residues. CDR1 KGHSH and CDR2 LQKENI come from the germline V gene. Trimming took 4 bases from V and 4 from J, leaving 9 bases between them. The CDR3 DNA is TGTGCCAGCTCACACGGGGGACCAGATACGCAGTATTTT. Protein: CASSHGGPDTQYF.

This clone was seen a single time. The V call is TRBV5-8, the J call TRBJ2-7, with TRBD2 matching over 8 bases. Trimming removed 5 bases from V and 5 bases from J; junction bases left unmatched: 12. CDR1 and CDR2 (germline): SGHTS, YDEGEE. There are 15 residues in the CDR3. This CDR3 is CASRMAGGYAHEQYF. CDR3 nucleotides: TGTGCCAGCAGGATGGCGGGGGGATATGCCCACGAGCAGTACTTC.

The chain links TRBV28 to TRBJ1-6, with D perhaps TRBD1 (6 bases). The CDR3 covers 15 residues. Germline CDR1 MDHEN, CDR2 SYDVKM. The V end was cut by 2 bases, the J end by 8 bases, with 13 bases between. DNA for the CDR3: TGTGCCAGCAGTTTAGGTCAGCAGGGGTATTCACCCCTCCACTTT. Its translation is CASSLGQQGYSPLHF.

This rearrangement joins TRBV7-9 to TRBJ1-1; D not resolved. V lost 4 bases and J lost 1, with 7 bases in between. Looked up from germline, CDR1 is SEHNR and CDR2 is FQNEAQ (reference sequence). The CDR3 totals 13 residues. DNA of the CDR3: TGTGCCAGCAGCTCGATGGGGAACACTGAAGCTTTCTTT. This codes for CASSSMGNTEAFF.

Only one count was recorded for this clone. CDR3 sequence (DNA): TGTGCCAGCAGCCCCGGGGTTGAGACCCAGTACTTC. Amino acid sequence: CASSPGVETQYF. V and J are TRBV7-2 and TRBJ2-5; a weak D match, TRBD2 (5 bases). This CDR3 comprises 12 residues. CDR1 is SGHTA, CDR2 FQGNSA, per germline. The V end was cut by 5 bases, the J end by 5 bases, with 9 bases between.

The chain links TRBV30 to TRBJ2-7; D is perhaps TRBD2 (6 bases). Trimming took off 2 bases at V and 1 base at J, with 9 bases between the two ends. CDR1 is GTSNPN, CDR2 SVGIG, per germline (reference sequence). The CDR3 extends over 13 amino acids. The CDR3 region is CAWSPTRSYEQYF. The CDR3 DNA follows: TGTGCCTGGAGTCCGACTAGATCCTACGAGCAGTACTTC.

The chain joins TRBV9 to TRBJ2-2, with no clear D. Germline loops: CDR1 SGDLS, CDR2 YYNGEE. This CDR3 has 12 amino acids. V was trimmed by 2 bases and J by 7 bases, leaving 6 bases between them. The CDR3 coding sequence is TGTGCCAGCAGCGTGGGCGGCGGGGAGCTGTTTTTT. The encoded protein is CASSVGGGELFF.

This chain joins TRBV28 and TRBJ1-2; a weak D match, TRBD1 (5 bases). The germline V gene has CDR1 MDHEN and CDR2 SYDVKM. CDR3 size: 14 residues. Between the trimmed V and J ends, which lost 4 bases and 8 bases, there was a span of 17 bases. DNA for the CDR3: TGTGCCAGCAGTTCCTCTGGGACCCCCGGGGGCTACACCTTC. Translation gives CASSSSGTPGGYTF.